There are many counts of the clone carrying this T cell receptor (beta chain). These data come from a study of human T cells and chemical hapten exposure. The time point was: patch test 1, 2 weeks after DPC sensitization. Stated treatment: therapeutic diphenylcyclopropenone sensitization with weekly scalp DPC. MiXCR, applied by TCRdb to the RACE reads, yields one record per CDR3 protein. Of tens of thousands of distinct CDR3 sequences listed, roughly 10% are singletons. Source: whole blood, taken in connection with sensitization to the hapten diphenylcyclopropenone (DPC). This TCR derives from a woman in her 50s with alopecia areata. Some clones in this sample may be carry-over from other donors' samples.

The chain's CDR3 is CASSYRTANTGELFF. CDR3 nucleotide sequence: TGTGCCAGCAGTTATAGGACGGCGAACACCGGGGAGCTGTTTTTT. The chain is built from TRBV2 and TRBJ2-2; D remains ambiguous. Trimming removed 5 bases at V and 0 bases at J, with 10 bases between. The V gene's germline CDR1 is SNHLY and CDR2 FYNNEI. The CDR3 sequence is 15 residues long.